This T cell receptor (beta chain) comes out of a study of blood T cell repertoires in COVID-19 (dated by TCRdb to 2018 to 2020). About the investigation overall: Collaborator samples came from the United States, Italy and Spain and covered acute and convalescent phases of COVID-19. The prospective study material was composed of cDNA or gDNA derived from T cells, B-cell-depleted T cells, or PBMCs. Subjects who had been exposed to COVID-19, were actively infected with it, or had recovered from it provided the deeply sampled blood TCRbeta repertoires that made up the dataset. The repertoires were made available in a free public database intended to serve as a resource for research on the immune response to SARS-CoV-2. The samples were drawn from two sources: the first 160 participants of the ongoing ImmuneRACE study, and 1,200 or so subjects contributed by 6 global collaborators. The sample metadata nearly always contained a de-identified subject ID, COVID-19 status, age in years and sex. Where available, HLA class I and class II types were taken from metadata supplied by the sample provider and were not determined by assay-based typing.

Collaborating institutions collected whole blood in K2EDTA tubes following their own protocols. For TCRbeta analysis, collaborator samples were shipped as frozen whole blood, as isolated PBMCs, or as DNA extracted from either sample type. Broad study findings and their caveats: Clinical and demographic metadata were provided uncurated, with the amount varying by source and participant.

As encoded in the germline V gene, CDR1 is SGHVS while CDR2 is FQNEAQ. Reading from cysteine to phenylalanine, the CDR3 counts 17 amino acids. Only CDR3 DNA is held: 51 bases, read in frame from base 1. The V end loses 1 base and the J end loses 1 base, and a stretch of 17 bases separates them. This clone has more than one count but fewer than ten. What antigen it recognizes has not been identified. There are no base qualities to consult, and no much larger clone falls within one base. The immunoSEQ Assay, a bias-controlled multiplex PCR, was used to amplify TCRbeta CDR3 regions from genomic DNA. The paper's data handling went like this. The number of nucleated cells in each sample was estimated by amplification of reference gene primers within the assay. To quantify the absolute abundance of each unique TCRbeta CDR3 rearrangement, sequence reads were collapsed and filtered. Productive Simpson clonality was computed per sample as the square root of Simpson's diversity index over productive rearrangements. In TCRdb, the immuneACCESS table is reduced to in-frame sequences with V and J assigned. These tables do not hold every clone; where another copy was compared, an unresolved V gene accounts for under half, and the others remain unexplained. V, J and clone size are taken as reported in that table, and D and trimming were inferred from the DNA itself. In all, the sample holds 90,000 to 110,000 clones, and over 80% of those were seen once. The ten largest clonotypes hold about 20% of the sample.

Recombination linked TRBV7-8 to TRBJ2-7; TRBD1 is possibly the D segment (7 matching bases). Sequencing used peripheral blood. The sequence was obtained from a woman aged 60-75 years with acute or convalescent COVID-19. The CDR3 protein sequence reads: CASSLEPAGQTSYEQYF. In nucleotide form, the sequence is TGTGCCAGCAGCTTAGAACCGGCGGGACAGACTTCCTACGAGCAGTACTTC.